This TCR beta chain is from a study of cytomegalovirus exposure and HLA in healthy donors (dated by TCRdb to the late 2010s). For context, the study as a whole: According to a later analysis, one platform produced both the approximately 110 validation repertoires and the roughly 640 repertoires of the first cohort. The study aimed to test whether signatures of past pathogen exposure could be identified by cataloging public T cell receptors. Along with the roughly 700-subject first cohort, a separate validation cohort of some 130 different subjects was used. The study combined high-throughput TCR immunosequencing, statistical association of individual TCRs with disease status, and machine learning to predict cytomegalovirus infection status. The research as a whole found: In a later analysis, TCRs clustered in the first cohort were found to also tend to co-occur in the roughly 130 validation repertoires, with 94% of cluster scores above 0. In vitro tests confirmed that a few of the cytomegalovirus-associated TCR beta chains recognize cytomegalovirus antigens. Most TCR sequences were seen in very few donors, while some public TCRs were found in many individuals. A later analysis had no HLA typing for the validation cohort, so co-occurrence there was scored across all 110 or so repertoires. The authors suggested that the approach could potentially be generalized to other disease states and immunological phenotypes. Cytomegalovirus status was reported to be diagnosed by the classifier with high specificity and sensitivity in both the original and validation cohorts. The study listed 150 to 200 TCR beta chains as associated with cytomegalovirus.

The donors were included in the validation cohort of 90 to 150 subjects, a group kept apart from the 666-subject first cohort. From the cysteine through the phenylalanine, the CDR3 covers 16 amino acids. The read is trimmed to its CDR3 DNA, 48 bases read in frame from base 1. The V and J ends are trimmed by 6 bases and 0 bases, leaving 12 bases between them. CDR1 is given as SNHLY and CDR2 as FYNNEI, both from the germline V gene. Receptor libraries were prepared by the immunoSEQ multiplex PCR assay. For the original study's pipeline: To diagnose cytomegalovirus status from the catalog of TCR beta chain sequences, a statistical classification framework was built. In TCRdb, the immuneACCESS table is reduced to in-frame sequences with V and J assigned. These tables do not hold every clone; where another copy was compared, an unresolved V gene accounts for under half, and the others remain unexplained. V, J and clone size are taken as reported in that table, and D and trimming were inferred from the DNA itself. In this sample the table shows 200,000 or so clones, 83% of which occur a single time. The top ten hold less than 7% of the sample.

On this clone itself: It lacks a known antigen. Per-nucleotide qualities are absent, and no much larger clonotype sits a single base away.

The material sequenced was PBMCs. The V gene is TRBV2 and the J gene is TRBJ2-6; TRBD1 is perhaps the D gene, given 5 matching bases. The TCR was taken from a woman aged 18 to 35 in good health and CMV-seronegative. The bases read TGTGCCAGCAGGCTAACCAGGGTCTCTGGGGCCAACGTCCTGACTTTC. Its protein product is CASRLTRVSGANVLTF.